This T cell receptor (beta chain) derives from a study of blood T cell repertoires in COVID-19. The data were produced by immunoSEQ multiplex PCR, yet TCRdb's version contains in-frame clones alone and is incomplete. The sample includes 300,000 to 350,000 clones, roughly nine tenths of them seen just once. V shed 1 base and J shed 7 bases, with 17 bases lying between them. This CDR3 is built from 15 residues. Germline V gene lookup returns CDR1 GTSNPN and CDR2 SVGIG (reference sequence). The J gene is TRBJ2-1, the V gene TRBV30; perhaps TRBD1 as D (5 bases). Sequencing was done on a sample of peripheral blood. The sequence came from a woman aged 55-69 years with COVID-19, enrolled during active disease. CDR3 in DNA: TGTGCCTGGAGTGCATACAGGATTATGGCGAATGAGCAGTTCTTC. Translating gives CAWSAYRIMANEQFF.